This T cell receptor (beta chain) was identified during a study of graft-versus-host responses after intestinal transplantation (dated by TCRdb to the early 2020s). Concerning the study at large: Recipients received multivisceral, liver-intestinal, or isolated intestinal transplants. Anti-thymocyte globulin induction was given to all recipients, followed by maintenance tacrolimus and steroids for about 3 years. After intestinal transplantation, graft-versus-host and host-versus-graft alloreactive T cell clones in the graft, circulation and bone marrow were tracked using bulk TCR-beta CDR3 sequencing. To identify alloreactive clones, pre-transplant mixed lymphocyte reaction products were sequenced and compared with unstimulated pre-transplant donor and recipient T cells. A cohort of roughly 25 intestinal transplant recipients, including one retransplant, was enrolled, and a few patients lacking pretransplant specimens were excluded. A peak of at least 4% donor T cells among recipient peripheral blood mononuclear cells was the definition used for donor T cell macrochimerism. Samples from a few later patients were sequenced in-house on an Illumina MiSeq with MiXCR processing rather than by the commercial service. Paper-wide results and their limitations: GvH clones were detected in recipient bone marrow, and some of these GvH clones were observed earlier in ileal mucosa or blood, consistent with an intestinal mucosal origin. In the allografts of patients with donor T cell macrochimerism, GvH to HvG T cell clonal ratios were high. Conclusions were limited by the relatively low number and heterogeneity of intestinal transplant patients. Early after transplant, declines in HvG clones were associated with peak levels of circulating GvH clones.

V is reduced by 4 bases and J by 3 bases, leaving a spacing of 16 bases between them. CDR1 and CDR2 (SGHDT, YYEEEE) derive from the germline V gene. Counted from cysteine to phenylalanine, this CDR3 has 15 amino acids. Only the CDR3 portion is preserved as DNA: 45 bases, with reading frame beginning at the first base. What the time point label conveys for this sample: cells obtained before transplantation from donor or recipient. CD3+CD4+ and CD3+CD8+ populations were FACS-sorted from unstimulated pre-transplant donor and recipient cells taken from spleen or lymph nodes. Receptors were amplified or captured by the immunoSEQ multiplex PCR assay. For most patients, genomic DNA was isolated with the Qiagen DNeasy Blood and Tissue Kit and shipped frozen to Adaptive Biotechnologies for TCR sequencing. For most patients, high-throughput TCR-beta CDR3 sequencing of genomic DNA was performed by Adaptive Biotechnologies. Per the source publication's procedure: Adaptive's ImmunoSEQ software was the source of the TCR sequencing data for 15 to 20 patients, while three other patients were processed with MiXCR and VDJtools. To correct CD4 versus CD8 sorting errors, any sequence found in both subsets at a frequency ratio below 5:1 was removed. CDR3 nucleotide sequences shared by donor and recipient were removed because the origin of these sequences could not be assigned. To count as alloreactive, a clone needed at least 2-fold expansion over unstimulated cells and a minimum CFSE-low frequency of 0.002% (template counts) or 0.001% (read counts). A clone was considered mappable if detected in the sequenced pre-transplant spleen, lymph node, or MLR CFSE-low populations of the donor or recipient. Cumulative frequency of alloreactive clones was calculated as a percentage of all sequences weighted by copy number. TCRdb re-hosts the immuneACCESS table, in-frame sequences only. Its copies lack some clones; in the studies checked, an unresolved V gene accounts for under half of them, and the cause for the rest is not known. V, J and clone size are those of that table, while D and trimming were read from the DNA. The sample has 95,000 to 110,000 clones on record, roughly 93% of them singletons. 0.9% to 1.5% of the sample is in the top ten clones.

Details on this clone: The specificity of this receptor is unknown. Base qualities are not at hand, and no much larger clone is one base apart.

This clonotype was obtained from a human donor who received an intestinal transplant. Sequenced here: unstimulated CD8+ T cells sorted from spleen or lymph node cells, sampled before intestinal transplant. The rearrangement joined TRBV5-6 to TRBJ1-1, with TRBD1 perhaps the D gene, on 6 matching bases. The DNA sequence is TGTGCCAGCAGCCCAGGGGCGCCCTTTTACACTGAAGCTTTCTTT. It encodes CASSPGAPFYTEAFF.